The clone carrying this T cell receptor beta chain was seen more than once but under ten times. Trimming stripped 4 bases from V and 8 bases from J, with 10 bases between. Germline loops: CDR1 SGHNT, CDR2 YYREEE (reference sequence). The CDR3 is 13 residues long. The entry originates in a study of shared clonotypes between healthy human individuals. TCRdb keeps only in-frame clones here, not all; method: immunoSEQ multiplex PCR. The data show about 1.1 million clones, with 70% to 85% seen just once and approximately 0.9% held by the top ten. The sequenced material came from memory CD4+ T cells from PBMCs. The subset here: CD45RA-negative fraction. The chain is built from TRBV5-4 and TRBJ1-6; D call uncertain. This clonotype originated in a man aged 18 to 30 in good health. Some clones in this sample may be carry-over from other donors' samples. The CDR3 DNA follows: TGTGCCAGCAGCGCTGATCAGGATTCACCCCTCCACTTT. The encoded protein is CASSADQDSPLHF.